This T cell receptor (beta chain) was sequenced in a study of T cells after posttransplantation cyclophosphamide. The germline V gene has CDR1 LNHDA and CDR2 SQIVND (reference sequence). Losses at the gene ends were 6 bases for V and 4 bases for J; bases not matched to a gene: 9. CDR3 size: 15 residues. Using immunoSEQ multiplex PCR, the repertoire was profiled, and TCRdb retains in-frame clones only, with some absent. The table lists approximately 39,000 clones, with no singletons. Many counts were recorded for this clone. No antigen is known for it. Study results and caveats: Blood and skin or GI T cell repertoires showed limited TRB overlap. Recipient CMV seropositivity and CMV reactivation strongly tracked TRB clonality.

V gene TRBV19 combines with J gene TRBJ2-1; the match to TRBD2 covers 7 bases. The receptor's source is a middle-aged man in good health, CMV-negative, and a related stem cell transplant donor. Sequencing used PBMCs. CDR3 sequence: CASSSLAAIYNEQFF. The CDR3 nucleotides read TGTGCCAGTAGCTCGCTAGCGGCGATTTACAATGAGCAGTTCTTC. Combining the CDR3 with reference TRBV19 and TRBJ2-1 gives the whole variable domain DGGITQSPKYLFRKEGQNVTLSCEQNLNHDAMYWYRQDPGQGLRLIYYSQIVNDFQKGDIAEGYSVSREKKESFPLTVTSAQKNPTAFYLCASSSLAAIYNEQFFGPGTRLTVL.